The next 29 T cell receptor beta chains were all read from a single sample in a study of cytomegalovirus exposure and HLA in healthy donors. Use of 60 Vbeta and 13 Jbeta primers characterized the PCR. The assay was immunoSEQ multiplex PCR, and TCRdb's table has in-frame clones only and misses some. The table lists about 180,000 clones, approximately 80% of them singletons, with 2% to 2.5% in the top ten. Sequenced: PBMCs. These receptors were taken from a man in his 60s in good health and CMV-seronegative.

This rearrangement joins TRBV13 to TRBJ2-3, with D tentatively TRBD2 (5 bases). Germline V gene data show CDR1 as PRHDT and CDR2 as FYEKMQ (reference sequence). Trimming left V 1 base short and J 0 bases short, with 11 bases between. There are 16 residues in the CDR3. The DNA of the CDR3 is TGTGCCAGCAGCTTAGAATTTGCGGGCAGCACAGATACGCAGTATTTT. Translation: CASSLEFAGSTDTQYF.

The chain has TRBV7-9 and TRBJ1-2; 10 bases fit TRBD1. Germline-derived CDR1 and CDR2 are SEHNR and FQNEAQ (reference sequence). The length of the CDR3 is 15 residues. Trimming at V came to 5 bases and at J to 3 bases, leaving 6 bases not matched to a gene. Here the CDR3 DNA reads TGTGCCAGCAGCACGCGGACAGGGGGGGACTATGGCTACACCTTC. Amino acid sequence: CASSTRTGGDYGYTF.

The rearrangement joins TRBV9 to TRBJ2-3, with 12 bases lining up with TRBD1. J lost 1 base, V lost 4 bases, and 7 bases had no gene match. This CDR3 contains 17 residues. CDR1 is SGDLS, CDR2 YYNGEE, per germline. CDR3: CASSSTGTGGGTDTQYF. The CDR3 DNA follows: TGTGCCAGCAGCTCCACCGGGACAGGGGGCGGCACAGATACGCAGTATTTT.

Here the CDR3 reads CASSPPLGTGLYEQYF. The CDR3 nucleotides read TGTGCCAGCAGCCCACCCCTAGGGACAGGGCTCTACGAGCAGTACTTC. The rearrangement links TRBV9 to TRBJ2-7; 9 bases agree with TRBD1. With V trimmed by 4 bases and J by 3 bases, 11 bases remained unmatched. Per the germline V gene, CDR1 is SGDLS and CDR2 is YYNGEE. This CDR3 is built from 16 residues. The full variable domain, in which reference TRBV9 and TRBJ2-7 provide the parts outside the CDR3, is DSGVTQTPKHLITATGQRVTLRCSPRSGDLSVYWYQQSLDQGLQFLIQYYNGEERAKGNILERFSAQQFPDLHSELNLSSLELGDSALYFCASSPPLGTGLYEQYFGPGTRLTVT.

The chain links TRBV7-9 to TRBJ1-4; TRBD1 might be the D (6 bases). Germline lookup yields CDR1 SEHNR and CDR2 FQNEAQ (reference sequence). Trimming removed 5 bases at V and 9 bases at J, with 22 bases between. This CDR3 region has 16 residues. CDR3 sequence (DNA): TGTGCCAGCAGCAGAGACCCAGGGGCTCGAGGAAAAAAACTGTTTTTT. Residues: CASSRDPGARGKKLFF.

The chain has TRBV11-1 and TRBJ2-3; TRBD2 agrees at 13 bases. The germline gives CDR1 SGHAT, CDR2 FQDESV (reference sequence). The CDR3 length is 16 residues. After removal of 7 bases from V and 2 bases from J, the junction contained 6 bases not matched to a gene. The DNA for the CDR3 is TGTGCCAGCAACTCGGGGACTAGCGGGACCACAGATACGCAGTATTTT. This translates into CASNSGTSGTTDTQYF.

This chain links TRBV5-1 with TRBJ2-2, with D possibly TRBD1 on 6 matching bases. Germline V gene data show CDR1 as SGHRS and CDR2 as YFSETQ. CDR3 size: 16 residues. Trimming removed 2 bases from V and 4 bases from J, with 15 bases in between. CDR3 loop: CASSFSGTHPTGELFF. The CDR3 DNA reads TGCGCCAGCAGCTTCTCCGGGACACACCCCACCGGGGAGCTGTTTTTT.

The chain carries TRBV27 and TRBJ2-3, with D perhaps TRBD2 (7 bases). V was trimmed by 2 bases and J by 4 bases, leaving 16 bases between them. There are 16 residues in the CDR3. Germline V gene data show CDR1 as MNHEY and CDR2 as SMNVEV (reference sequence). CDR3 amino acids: CASSLIRSGGSDTQYF. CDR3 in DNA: TGTGCCAGCAGTTTAATCCGTTCGGGGGGCTCAGATACGCAGTATTTT.

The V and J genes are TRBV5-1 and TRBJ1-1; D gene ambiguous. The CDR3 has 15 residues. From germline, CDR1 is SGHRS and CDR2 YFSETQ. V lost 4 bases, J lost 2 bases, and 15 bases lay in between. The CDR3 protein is CASSAPRGINTEAFF. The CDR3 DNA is TGCGCCAGCAGCGCCCCACGCGGCATTAACACTGAAGCTTTCTTT.

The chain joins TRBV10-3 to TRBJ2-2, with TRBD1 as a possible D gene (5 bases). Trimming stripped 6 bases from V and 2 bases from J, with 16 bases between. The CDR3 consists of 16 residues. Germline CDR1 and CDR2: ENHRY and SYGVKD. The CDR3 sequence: CAISAQGKGNTGELFF. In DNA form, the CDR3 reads TGTGCCATCAGCGCCCAGGGAAAAGGAAACACCGGGGAGCTGTTTTTT.

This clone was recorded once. The CDR3 spells CASSVQTGYEQYF. The CDR3 nucleotides are TGTGCCAGCAGCGTACAGACAGGCTACGAGCAGTACTTC. J is TRBJ2-7 and V is TRBV7-8; D is perhaps TRBD1 (6 bases). CDR3 length: 13 amino acids. V lost 5 bases to trimming and J lost 3 bases, with 11 bases between them. Looked up from germline, CDR1 is SGHVS and CDR2 is FQNEAQ. Variable domain in full (rest from reference TRBV7-8 and TRBJ2-7): GAGVSQSPRYKVAKRGQDVALRCDPISGHVSLFWYQQALGQGPEFLTYFQNEAQLDKSGLPSDRFFAERPEGSVSTLKIQRTQQEDSAVYLCASSVQTGYEQYFGPGTRLTVT.

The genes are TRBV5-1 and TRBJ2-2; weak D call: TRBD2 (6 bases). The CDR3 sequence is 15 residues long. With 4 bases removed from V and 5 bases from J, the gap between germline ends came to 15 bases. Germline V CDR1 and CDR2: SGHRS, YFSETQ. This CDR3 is CASSPRARETGELFF. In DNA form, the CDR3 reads TGCGCCAGCAGCCCCAGGGCCCGGGAGACCGGGGAGCTGTTTTTT.

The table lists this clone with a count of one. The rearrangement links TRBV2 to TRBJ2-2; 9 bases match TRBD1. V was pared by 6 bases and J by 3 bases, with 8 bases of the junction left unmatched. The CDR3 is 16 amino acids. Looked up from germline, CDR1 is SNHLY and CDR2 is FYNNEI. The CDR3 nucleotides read TGTGCCAGCAGCCCAACAGGGGGCGGATACACCGGGGAGCTGTTTTTT. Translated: CASSPTGGGYTGELFF.

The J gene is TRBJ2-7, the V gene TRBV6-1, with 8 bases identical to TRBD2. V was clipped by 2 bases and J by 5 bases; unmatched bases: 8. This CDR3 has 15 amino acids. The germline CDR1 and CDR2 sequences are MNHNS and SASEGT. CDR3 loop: CASSESHGGADEQYF. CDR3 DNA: TGTGCCAGCAGTGAAAGCCACGGGGGGGCCGACGAGCAGTACTTC.

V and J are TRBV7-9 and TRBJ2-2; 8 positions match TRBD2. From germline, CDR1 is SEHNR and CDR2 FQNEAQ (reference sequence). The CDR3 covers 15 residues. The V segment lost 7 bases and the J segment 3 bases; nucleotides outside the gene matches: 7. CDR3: CASTVRAGDTGELFF. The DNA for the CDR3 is TGTGCCAGCACCGTCCGAGCGGGAGACACCGGGGAGCTGTTTTTT. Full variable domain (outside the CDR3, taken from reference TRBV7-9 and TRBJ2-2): DTGVSQNPRHKITKRGQNVTFRCDPISEHNRLYWYRQTLGQGPEFLTYFQNEAQLEKSRLLSDRFSAERPKGSFSTLEIQRTEQGDSAMYLCASTVRAGDTGELFFGEGSRLTVL.

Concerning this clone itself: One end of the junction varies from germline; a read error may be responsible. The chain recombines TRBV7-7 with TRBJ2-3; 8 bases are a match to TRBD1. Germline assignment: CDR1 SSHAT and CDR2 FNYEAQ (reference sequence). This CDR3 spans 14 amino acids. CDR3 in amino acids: CASSPDRVTDTQYF. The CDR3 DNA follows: TGTGCTAGCAGCCCGGACAGGGTTACAGATACGCAGTATTTT. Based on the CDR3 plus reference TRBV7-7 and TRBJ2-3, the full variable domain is GAGVSQSPRYKVTKRGQDVTLRCDPISSHATLYWYQQALGQGPEFLTYFNYEAQPDKSGLPSDRFSAERPEGSISTLTIQRTEQRDSAMYRCASSPDRVTDTQYFGPGTRLTVL.

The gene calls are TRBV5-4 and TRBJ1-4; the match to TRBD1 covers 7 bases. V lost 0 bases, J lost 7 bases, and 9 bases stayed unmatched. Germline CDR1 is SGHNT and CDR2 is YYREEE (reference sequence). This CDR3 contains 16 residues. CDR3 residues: CASSLGRQGDSEKLFF. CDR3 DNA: TGTGCCAGCAGCTTGGGGCGACAGGGTGATAGTGAAAAACTGTTTTTT.

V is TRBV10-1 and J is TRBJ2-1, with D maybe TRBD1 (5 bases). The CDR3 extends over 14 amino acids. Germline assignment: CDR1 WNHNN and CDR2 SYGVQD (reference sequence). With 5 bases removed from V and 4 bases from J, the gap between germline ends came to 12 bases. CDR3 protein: CASSLDSPYNEQFF. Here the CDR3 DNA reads TGCGCCAGCAGTCTCGACAGTCCTTACAATGAGCAGTTCTTC.

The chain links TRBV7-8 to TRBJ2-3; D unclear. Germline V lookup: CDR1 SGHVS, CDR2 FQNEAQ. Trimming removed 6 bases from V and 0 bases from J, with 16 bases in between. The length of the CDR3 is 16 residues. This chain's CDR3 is CASRSLGGSSTDTQYF. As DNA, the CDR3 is TGTGCCAGCAGAAGCCTAGGCGGATCTAGCACAGATACGCAGTATTTT.

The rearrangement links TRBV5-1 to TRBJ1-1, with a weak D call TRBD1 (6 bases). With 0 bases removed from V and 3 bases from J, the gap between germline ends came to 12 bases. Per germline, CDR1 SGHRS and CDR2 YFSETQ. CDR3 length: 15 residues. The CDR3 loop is CASSLADRSDTEAFF. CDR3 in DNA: TGCGCCAGCAGCTTGGCCGACAGGTCGGACACTGAAGCTTTCTTT.

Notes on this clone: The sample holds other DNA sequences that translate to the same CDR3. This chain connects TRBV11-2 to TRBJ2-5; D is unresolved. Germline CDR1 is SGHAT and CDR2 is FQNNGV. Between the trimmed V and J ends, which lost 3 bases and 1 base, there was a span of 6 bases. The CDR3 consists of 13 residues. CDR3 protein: CASSFNSQETQYF. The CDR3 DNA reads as TGTGCCAGCAGCTTTAACAGCCAAGAGACCCAGTACTTC. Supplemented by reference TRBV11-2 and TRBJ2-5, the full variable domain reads EAGVAQSPRYKIIEKRQSVAFWCNPISGHATLYWYQQILGQGPKLLIQFQNNGVVDDSQLPKDRFSAERLKGVDSTLKIQPAKLEDSAVYLCASSFNSQETQYFGPGTRLLVL.

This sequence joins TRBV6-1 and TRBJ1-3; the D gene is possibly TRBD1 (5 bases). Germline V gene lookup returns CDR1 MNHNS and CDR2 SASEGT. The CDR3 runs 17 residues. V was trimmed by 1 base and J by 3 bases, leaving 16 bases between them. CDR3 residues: CASSEVMAVGVGNTIYF. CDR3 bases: TGTGCCAGCAGTGAAGTGATGGCGGTAGGGGTTGGAAACACCATATATTTT.

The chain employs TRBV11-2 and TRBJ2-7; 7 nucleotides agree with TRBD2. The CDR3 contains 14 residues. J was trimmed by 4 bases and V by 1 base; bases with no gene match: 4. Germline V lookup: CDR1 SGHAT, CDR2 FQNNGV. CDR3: CASSLGDYLYEQYF. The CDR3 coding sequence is TGTGCCAGCAGCTTAGGGGACTACCTTTACGAGCAGTACTTC.

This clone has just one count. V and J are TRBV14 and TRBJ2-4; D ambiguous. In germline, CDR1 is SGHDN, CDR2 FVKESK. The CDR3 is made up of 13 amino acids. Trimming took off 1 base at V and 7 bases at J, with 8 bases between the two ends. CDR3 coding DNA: TGTGCCAGCAGCCAAGGGCCGTGGAACATTCAGTACTTC. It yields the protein CASSQGPWNIQYF.

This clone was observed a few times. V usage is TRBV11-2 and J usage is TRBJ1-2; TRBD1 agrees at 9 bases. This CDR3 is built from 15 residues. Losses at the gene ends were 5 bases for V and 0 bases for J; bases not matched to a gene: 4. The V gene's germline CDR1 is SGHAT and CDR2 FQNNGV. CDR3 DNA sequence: TGTGCCAGCAGCCCTAGGGACAGGGCTAACTATGGCTACACCTTC. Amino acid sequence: CASSPRDRANYGYTF.

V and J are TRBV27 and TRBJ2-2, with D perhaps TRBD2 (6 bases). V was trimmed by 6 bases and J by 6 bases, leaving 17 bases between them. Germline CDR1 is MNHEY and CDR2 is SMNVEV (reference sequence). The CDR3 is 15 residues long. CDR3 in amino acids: CASRLLAIQPGELFF. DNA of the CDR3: TGTGCCAGCAGGCTACTAGCAATCCAGCCCGGGGAGCTGTTTTTT.

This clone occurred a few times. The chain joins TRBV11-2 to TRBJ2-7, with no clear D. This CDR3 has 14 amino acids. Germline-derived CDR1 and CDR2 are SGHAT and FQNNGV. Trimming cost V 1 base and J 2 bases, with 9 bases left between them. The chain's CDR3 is CASSLGRVTYEQYF. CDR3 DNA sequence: TGTGCCAGCAGCTTAGGTCGGGTCACCTACGAGCAGTACTTC.

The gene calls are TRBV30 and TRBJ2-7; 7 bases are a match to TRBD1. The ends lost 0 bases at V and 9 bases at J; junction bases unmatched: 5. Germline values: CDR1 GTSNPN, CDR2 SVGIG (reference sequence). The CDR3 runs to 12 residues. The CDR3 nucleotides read TGTGCCTGGAGTGTAAGAGGGGGCGGGCAGTACTTC. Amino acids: CAWSVRGGGQYF.

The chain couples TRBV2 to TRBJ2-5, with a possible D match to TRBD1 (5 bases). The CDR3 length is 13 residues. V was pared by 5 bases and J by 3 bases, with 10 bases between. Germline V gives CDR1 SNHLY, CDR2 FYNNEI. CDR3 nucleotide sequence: TGTGCCAGCAGTCCTCCAGGGAAAGAGACCCAGTACTTC. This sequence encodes CASSPPGKETQYF.